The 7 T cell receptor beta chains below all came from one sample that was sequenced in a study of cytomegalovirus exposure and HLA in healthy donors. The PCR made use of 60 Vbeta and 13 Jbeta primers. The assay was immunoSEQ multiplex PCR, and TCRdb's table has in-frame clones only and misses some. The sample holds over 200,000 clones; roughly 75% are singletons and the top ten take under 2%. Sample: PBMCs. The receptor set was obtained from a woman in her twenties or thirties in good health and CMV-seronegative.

The CDR3 region is CAWSVTGTETQYF. The CDR3 nucleotides read TGTGCCTGGAGTGTAACAGGGACAGAGACCCAGTACTTC. The J gene is TRBJ2-5, the V gene TRBV30; D possibly corresponds to TRBD1 (6 bases). Trimming removed 0 bases from V and 4 bases from J, with 9 bases in between. The CDR3 has 13 amino acids. Germline CDR1 is GTSNPN and CDR2 is SVGIG (reference sequence).

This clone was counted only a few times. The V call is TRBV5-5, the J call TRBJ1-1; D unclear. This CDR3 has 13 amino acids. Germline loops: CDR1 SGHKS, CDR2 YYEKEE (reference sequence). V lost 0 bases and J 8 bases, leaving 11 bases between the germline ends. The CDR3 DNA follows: TGTGCCAGCAGCTTGGATGGAGGGTGGGAAGCTTTCTTT. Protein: CASSLDGGWEAFF. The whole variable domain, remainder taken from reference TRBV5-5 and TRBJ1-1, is DAGVTQSPTHLIKTRGQQVTLRCSPISGHKSVSWYQQVLGQGPQFIFQYYEKEERGRGNFPDRFSARQFPNYSSELNVNALLLGDSALYLCASSLDGGWEAFFGQGTRLTVV.

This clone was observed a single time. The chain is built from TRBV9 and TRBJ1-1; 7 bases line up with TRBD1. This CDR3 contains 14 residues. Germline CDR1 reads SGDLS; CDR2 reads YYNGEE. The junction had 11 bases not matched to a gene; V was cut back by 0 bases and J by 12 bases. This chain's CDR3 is CASSVGGWGDSSFF. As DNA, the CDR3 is TGTGCCAGCAGCGTAGGAGGGTGGGGGGACAGCTCTTTCTTT.

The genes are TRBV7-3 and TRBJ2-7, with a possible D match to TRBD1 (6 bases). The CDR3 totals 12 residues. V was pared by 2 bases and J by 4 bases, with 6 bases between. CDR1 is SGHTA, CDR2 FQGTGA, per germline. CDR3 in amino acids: CASSLQGYEQYF. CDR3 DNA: TGTGCCAGCAGCTTACAGGGGTACGAGCAGTACTTC.

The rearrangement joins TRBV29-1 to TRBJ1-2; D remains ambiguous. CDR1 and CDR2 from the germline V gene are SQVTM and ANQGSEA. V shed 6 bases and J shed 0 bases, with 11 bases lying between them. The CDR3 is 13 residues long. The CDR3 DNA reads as TGCAGCGTCCGGGTTGGAGCTAACTATGGCTACACCTTC. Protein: CSVRVGANYGYTF.

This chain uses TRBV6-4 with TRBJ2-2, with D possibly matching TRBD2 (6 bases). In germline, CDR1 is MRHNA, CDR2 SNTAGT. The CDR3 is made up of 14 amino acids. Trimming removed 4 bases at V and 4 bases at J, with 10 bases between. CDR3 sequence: CASSVGLFTGELFF. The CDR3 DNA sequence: TGTGCCAGCAGTGTGGGACTGTTCACCGGGGAGCTGTTTTTT.

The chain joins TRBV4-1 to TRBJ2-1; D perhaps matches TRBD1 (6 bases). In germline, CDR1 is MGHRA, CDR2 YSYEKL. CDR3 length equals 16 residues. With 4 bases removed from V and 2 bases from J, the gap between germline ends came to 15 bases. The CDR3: CASSPYNQGTYNEQFF. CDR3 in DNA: TGCGCCAGCAGCCCTTATAACCAGGGGACCTACAATGAGCAGTTCTTC.